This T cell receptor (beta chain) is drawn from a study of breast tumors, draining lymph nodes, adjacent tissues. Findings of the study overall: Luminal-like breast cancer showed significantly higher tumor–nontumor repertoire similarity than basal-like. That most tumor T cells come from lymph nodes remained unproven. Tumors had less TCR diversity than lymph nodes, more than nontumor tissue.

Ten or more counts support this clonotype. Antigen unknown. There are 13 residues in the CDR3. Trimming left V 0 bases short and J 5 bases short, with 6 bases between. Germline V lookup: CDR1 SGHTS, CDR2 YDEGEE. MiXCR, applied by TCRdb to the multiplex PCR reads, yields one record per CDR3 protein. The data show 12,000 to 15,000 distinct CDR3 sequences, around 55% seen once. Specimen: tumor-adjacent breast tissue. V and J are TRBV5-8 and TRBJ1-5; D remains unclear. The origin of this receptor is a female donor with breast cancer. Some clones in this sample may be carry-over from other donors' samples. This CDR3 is CASSLDSDQPQHF. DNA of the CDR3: TGTGCCAGCAGCTTGGACAGCGATCAGCCCCAGCATTTT.